These 21 T cell receptor beta chains share one sample of origin, sequenced in a study of regulatory T cells in long-lasting Graves disease. Building the TCR beta libraries relied on iRepertoire HTBI primers, and CDR3 regions underwent Arm-PCR. TCRdb recomputed calls from the multiplex PCR reads with MiXCR, one row per CDR3 protein. The profile shows over 200,000 distinct CDR3 sequences, approximately 18% of them singletons. Time point denoted: newly diagnosed GD, antithyroid drugs for less than 3 months. The TCR library was made from RNA extracted from PBMCs. This sample also appeared in a second study, on T cells in Graves' hyperthyroidism and ophthalmopathy.

The sample consisted of peripheral blood mononuclear cells (PBMCs), taken at new diagnosis, from a patient treated with antithyroid drugs. The origin of the receptors is a woman aged 30 to 39 with Graves disease.

This clonotype has ten or more counts. The chain links TRBV10-3 to TRBJ1-2; perhaps TRBD1 as D (6 bases). The germline V gene encodes CDR1 ENHRY and CDR2 SYGVKD. The CDR3 length is 14 residues. V was trimmed by 6 bases and J by 4 bases, leaving 15 bases between them. CDR3 sequence (DNA): TGTGCCATCAGGGCGCCAGGGGAGGGCTATGGCTACACCTTC. Its translation: CAIRAPGEGYGYTF.

This clonotype has a count of ten or more. The CDR3 sequence: CSARDPGQGAREQYF. The CDR3 nucleotides read TGCAGTGCTAGAGATCCCGGACAGGGGGCTCGAGAGCAGTACTTC. The rearrangement joins TRBV20-1 to TRBJ2-7; 11 bases agree with TRBD1. The CDR3 runs to 15 residues. Germline V gene sequence: CDR1 DFQATT, CDR2 SNEGSKA (reference sequence). V lost 0 bases and J lost 7; bases outside the gene matches: 8.

A few counts support this clonotype. The junction departs from germline at one end; a sequencing error may be responsible. The chain couples TRBV5-1 to TRBJ1-1; 8 bases agree with TRBD1. CDR1 and CDR2 (germline): SGHRS, YFSETQ. This CDR3 spans 15 amino acids. The CDR3 sequence: CAGSLQGAMNTEAFF. The CDR3 DNA reads as TGCGCCGGCAGCTTGCAGGGGGCTATGAACACTGAAGCTTTCTTT.

The chain couples TRBV28 to TRBJ2-1; 10 positions match TRBD1. Germline values: CDR1 MDHEN, CDR2 SYDVKM. V lost 8 bases and J lost 0; bases outside the gene matches: 22. This CDR3 is 21 amino acids long. CDR3 DNA sequence: TGTGCCAGCTCACCATCCGGGACAGGGGCCCTAGTTCGGGGCTCCTACAATGAGCAGTTCTTC. Its protein product is CASSPSGTGALVRGSYNEQFF. The full variable domain, with the rest looked up from reference TRBV28 and TRBJ2-1, is DVKVTQSSRYLVKRTGEKVFLECVQDMDHENMFWYRQDPGLGLRLIYFSYDVKMKEKGDIPEGYSVSREKKERFSLILESASTNQTSMYLCASSPSGTGALVRGSYNEQFFGPGTRLTVL.

The CDR3 bases are TGTGCCAGCAGCTTAGGAGTGGGGCGGAGCACAGATACGCAGTATTTT. Translation gives CASSLGVGRSTDTQYF. The rearrangement uses TRBV11-2 and TRBJ2-3; tentatively, D is TRBD1 (5 bases). Trimming shortened V by 1 base and J by 0 bases, and 11 bases separated the two germline ends. The CDR3 totals 16 residues. The germline V gene has CDR1 SGHAT and CDR2 FQNNGV.

On this clonotype: One base away lies a much larger clone, so this may be a sequencing read error. V gene TRBV11-2 combines with J gene TRBJ1-4, with a weak D call TRBD1 (5 bases). Trimming cost V 2 bases and J 10 bases, with 8 bases left between them. Germline-derived CDR1 and CDR2 are SGHAT and FQNNGV. This CDR3 comprises 12 residues. CDR3 in amino acids: CASSLSGRKLFF. Written as DNA, the CDR3 is TGTGCCAGCAGCTTATCGGGACGAAAACTGTTTTTT.

This clonotype occurred a few times. The V call is TRBV2, the J call TRBJ1-2; no reliable D call. The V gene lost 6 bases and the J gene lost 4 bases, with 9 bases spanning the gap. The germline CDR1 and CDR2 sequences are SNHLY and FYNNEI. The length of the CDR3 is 12 residues. Written as DNA, the CDR3 is TGTGCCAGCAGGGACCAAAGCTATGGCTACACCTTC. Translated: CASRDQSYGYTF.

This clonotype came up many times. The genes are TRBV27 and TRBJ1-5; the D gene is possibly TRBD1 (6 bases). Germline loops: CDR1 MNHEY, CDR2 SMNVEV (reference sequence). The CDR3 contains 14 residues. V was trimmed by 6 bases and J by 3 bases, leaving 12 bases between them. CDR3 nucleotide sequence: TGTGCCAGCAGAAAAACAGGGAACAATCAGCCCCAGCATTTT. Amino acids: CASRKTGNNQPQHF.

Worth noting for this clonotype: This clone may be a read error of a much larger clone one base away. V gene TRBV6-2 or TRBV6-3 combines with J gene TRBJ2-3; 11 nucleotides line up with TRBD2. Germline-derived CDR1 and CDR2 are MNHEY and SVGEGT. The CDR3 covers 14 residues. Trimming cost V 11 bases and J 3 bases; bases outside gene matches: 7. The CDR3 loop reads CAGTPSGGTDTQYF. The CDR3 DNA reads as TGTGCCGGCACCCCTAGCGGGGGGACAGATACGCAGTATTTT.

This clonotype was seen repeatedly, ten times or more. J is TRBJ2-1 and V is TRBV20-1; the D call may be TRBD1 or TRBD2 (6 bases each). V was cut by 3 bases and J by 7 bases, with 16 bases left in between. Germline-derived CDR1 and CDR2 are DFQATT and SNEGSKA (reference sequence). The CDR3 totals 14 residues. In DNA, the CDR3 is TGCAGTGCTAGCAGGCCCGAGGGGGGAAATGAGCAGTTCTTC. This sequence encodes CSASRPEGGNEQFF.

Many counts were recorded for this clonotype. The V gene is TRBV6-1, the J gene TRBJ2-7; 7 positions agree with TRBD1. The CDR3 sequence is 17 residues long. Trimming took 6 bases from V and 6 from J; bases not matched to a gene: 20. The germline gives CDR1 MNHNS, CDR2 SASEGT. Here the CDR3 DNA reads TGTGCCAGCAGACCCGGGGACAGCCTCAAGCCTTCGGGCGAGCAGTACTTC. As protein: CASRPGDSLKPSGEQYF.

This clonotype has at least ten counts. The genes are TRBV19 and TRBJ1-5, with D unresolved. In germline, CDR1 is LNHDA, CDR2 SQIVND (reference sequence). The CDR3 length is 16 residues. Trimming pared 4 bases from V and 1 base from J, leaving 14 bases between. The CDR3, as DNA: TGTGCCAGTAGTAATGGAGGACGGATGAGCAATCAGCCCCAGCATTTT. Protein sequence: CASSNGGRMSNQPQHF.

The chain employs TRBV20-1 and TRBJ2-1; 9 bases match TRBD2. The CDR3 runs 15 residues. J was trimmed by 6 bases and V by 3 bases; bases with no gene match: 9. Germline V lookup: CDR1 DFQATT, CDR2 SNEGSKA (reference sequence). The CDR3 nucleotides read TGCAGTGCTAGGCCCCTGAGCGGGGGGCCCAATGAGCAGTTCTTC. Translated: CSARPLSGGPNEQFF.

V gene TRBV6-2 or TRBV6-3 combines with J gene TRBJ1-5; TRBD1 aligns across 8 bases. The length of the CDR3 is 15 residues. The V gene's germline CDR1 is MNHEY and CDR2 SVGEGT. Trimming cost V 6 bases and J 4 bases; bases outside gene matches: 8. The CDR3 nucleotides are TGTGCCAGCAGCGAGACAGGGGTAGGGAATCAGCCCCAGCATTTT. Its protein is CASSETGVGNQPQHF.

The sample holds a few counts of this clonotype. This chain links TRBV6-9 with TRBJ2-7; 11 bases map to TRBD2. J was trimmed by 5 bases and V by 4 bases; bases with no gene match: 4. The CDR3 has 14 amino acids. CDR1 is MNHGY, CDR2 SVAAGI, per germline. The DNA for the CDR3 is TGTGCCAGCAGTTTAGCGGGAGGGCCGCACGAGCAGTACTTC. As protein: CASSLAGGPHEQYF.

This clonotype was recorded at least ten times. The rearrangement links TRBV6-2 or TRBV6-3 to TRBJ1-1; 12 bases are shared with TRBD1. V shed 4 bases, J shed 11 bases, and the junction held 11 bases outside the gene matches. CDR1 MNHEY and CDR2 SVGEGT come from the germline V gene. The CDR3 is 15 residues long. In DNA form, the CDR3 reads TGTGCCAGCAGTTCTTTACCGGGACAGGGGGCAGGGGCTTTCTTT. Its translation: CASSSLPGQGAGAFF.

The gene calls are TRBV3-1 and TRBJ1-5, with TRBD1 matching over 11 bases. There are 18 residues in the CDR3. With V trimmed by 1 base and J by 0 bases, 5 bases remained unmatched. The germline V gene encodes CDR1 LGHDT and CDR2 YNNKEL (reference sequence). Here the CDR3 reads CASSQGTGGAVSNQPQHF. The CDR3 coding sequence is TGTGCCAGCAGCCAAGGGACAGGGGGCGCGGTTAGCAATCAGCCCCAGCATTTT.

This clonotype was detected a few times. The chain employs TRBV7-6 and TRBJ1-6, with D maybe TRBD1 (5 bases). V dropped 5 bases and J dropped 5 bases, with 13 bases sitting between them. The CDR3 covers 15 residues. In germline, CDR1 is SGHVS, CDR2 FNYEAQ. The CDR3: CASSRRGGNNSPLHF. The CDR3 DNA reads TGTGCCAGCAGCCGTCGGGGGGGTAATAATTCACCCCTCCACTTT.

This chain links TRBV15 with TRBJ1-3; D is unresolved. The CDR3 runs to 13 residues. Germline V CDR1 and CDR2: LNHNV, YYDKDF (reference sequence). Trimming removed 4 bases at V and 0 bases at J, with 4 bases between. The CDR3 DNA sequence: TGTGCCACCAGCACAGCCTCTGGAAACACCATATATTTT. Its translation is CATSTASGNTIYF.

This clonotype has a single count. The rearrangement links TRBV20-1 to TRBJ2-3; 13 bases agree with TRBD2. There are 15 residues in the CDR3. The V gene's germline CDR1 is DFQATT and CDR2 SNEGSKA (reference sequence). V lost 6 bases and J lost 5; bases outside the gene matches: 8. The CDR3, as DNA: TGCAGTGCAACTAGCGGGGGGGCGGGGGGAGATACGCAGTATTTT. It encodes CSATSGGAGGDTQYF.

This clonotype was recorded at least ten times. The chain carries TRBV9 and TRBJ1-1; TRBD1 matches at 8 bases. Losses at the gene ends were 4 bases for V and 11 bases for J; bases not matched to a gene: 13. Germline loops: CDR1 SGDLS, CDR2 YYNGEE. The CDR3 has 14 amino acids. CDR3 sequence reads: CASSPQDREDDAFF. CDR3 nucleotides: TGTGCCAGCAGCCCCCAGGACAGGGAGGATGATGCTTTCTTT.